This TCR beta chain is drawn from a study of early T cells in non-severe SARS-CoV-2 infection. Unique molecular identifiers (one per individual cDNA molecule) were attached. TCRdb reprocessed the 5' RACE reads with MiXCR, giving one entry per CDR3 protein. The profile shows 15,000 to 20,000 distinct CDR3 sequences, 5% to 6% of them singletons. Many counts were recorded for this clonotype. The germline V and J ends were trimmed by 11 bases and 8 bases, with 15 bases remaining between them. CDR3 size: 11 residues. Germline values: CDR1 ENHRY, CDR2 SYGVKD. The receptor comes from an adult who was a healthcare worker with PCR-confirmed SARS-CoV-2 infection or an uninfected control (not recorded which). This chain joins TRBV10-3 and TRBJ1-2; D gene uncertain. Specimen: whole blood, collected at baseline. This CDR3 reads CAAGQAEGYTF. The CDR3 DNA reads as TGTGCCGCCGGGCAAGCGGAAGGCTACACCTTC.